The 16 T cell receptor beta chains given below trace back to one sample, sequenced in a study of T cells in Graves' hyperthyroidism and ophthalmopathy. RNA transcripts yielded amplified TCR beta CDR3 regions. An initial round of RT-PCR targeting the TCR CDR3 relied on the HTBI primer set. TCRdb recomputed calls from the multiplex PCR reads with MiXCR, one row per CDR3 protein. This sample carries a few hundred thousand distinct CDR3 sequences, around a sixth of them seen once, and the ten largest clones take around 7.7%. The material sequenced was blood. The origin of the receptors is a woman under 30 with Graves' hyperthyroidism.

V is TRBV29-1 and J is TRBJ2-4; a weak D match, TRBD1 (5 bases). The CDR3 has 16 amino acids. Germline V gene sequence: CDR1 SQVTM, CDR2 ANQGSEA. The germline V and J ends were trimmed by 4 bases and 0 bases, with 16 bases remaining between them. The CDR3: CSVGGENPLAKNIQYF. The DNA for the CDR3 is TGCAGCGTTGGGGGCGAAAACCCTCTAGCCAAAAACATTCAGTACTTC.

This chain's CDR3 is CASSPPDRELEETQYF. Here the CDR3 DNA reads TGTGCCAGCAGTCCCCCGGACAGGGAATTGGAAGAGACCCAGTACTTC. This rearrangement joins TRBV28 to TRBJ2-5; TRBD1 matches 8 bases. The germline V gene has CDR1 MDHEN and CDR2 SYDVKM. This CDR3 region has 16 residues. V was pared by 5 bases and J by 3 bases, with 11 bases of the junction left unmatched.

The table lists this clonotype with many counts. DNA for the CDR3: TGTGCCAGCAGCTCCGGGACACCGAGCTACGAGCAGTACTTC. Its translation is CASSSGTPSYEQYF. The chain employs TRBV11-2 and TRBJ2-7; a weak D match, TRBD1 (6 bases). Looked up from germline, CDR1 is SGHAT and CDR2 is FQNNGV. This CDR3 is 14 amino acids long. V lost 4 bases to trimming and J lost 3 bases, with 13 bases between them.

The CDR3, as DNA: TGTGCCACCAGTGATCGGACTAGCGGGAGAGGGGGCTGGGGCAATGAGCAGTTCTTC. It encodes CATSDRTSGRGGWGNEQFF. This chain joins TRBV24-1 and TRBJ2-1; 13 bases match TRBD2. With V trimmed by 3 bases and J by 6 bases, 13 bases remained unmatched. This CDR3 spans 19 amino acids. Germline-derived CDR1 and CDR2 are KGHDR and SFDVKD.

In this sample, this clonotype turned up a few times. CDR3 DNA sequence: TGTGCCAGCAGCTTGTGGGCGGACAGGGGGGTCGACGAGCAGTACTTC. This translates into CASSLWADRGVDEQYF. This chain joins TRBV5-6 and TRBJ2-7; 10 positions agree with TRBD1. Germline trimming cut 1 base from V and 5 bases from J; bases unmatched to any gene: 9. Germline loops: CDR1 SGHDT, CDR2 YYEEEE. The CDR3 extends over 16 amino acids.

This clonotype occurred many times. J is TRBJ2-2 and V is TRBV5-5; maybe TRBD2 (5 bases). This CDR3 has 15 residues. The V gene lost 4 bases and the J gene lost 1 base, with 11 bases spanning the gap. Germline CDR1 and CDR2: SGHKS and YYEKEE (reference sequence). CDR3 protein: CASSPGVGNTGELFF. CDR3 nucleotides: TGTGCCAGCAGCCCCGGGGTGGGGAACACCGGGGAGCTGTTTTTT.

This chain links TRBV18 with TRBJ2-1; possible D gene TRBD1, 6 bases. Trimming took off 2 bases at V and 7 bases at J, with 18 bases between the two ends. In germline, CDR1 is KGHSH, CDR2 LQKENI. CDR3 length: 16 residues. DNA for the CDR3: TGTGCCAGCTCACCATTACCAGGGGTAGTTGGTAATGAGCAGTTCTTC. Translated, it gives CASSPLPGVVGNEQFF.

This clonotype was observed many times. The chain is built from TRBV7-9 and TRBJ1-1; D is perhaps TRBD1 (6 bases). The germline gives CDR1 SEHNR, CDR2 FQNEAQ (reference sequence). The V end was cut by 5 bases, the J end by 0 bases, with 10 bases between. This CDR3 is 14 amino acids long. CDR3 sequence (DNA): TGTGCCAGCAGCGCCCGGGACATGAACACTGAAGCTTTCTTT. This encodes CASSARDMNTEAFF.

V usage is TRBV6-2 or TRBV6-3 and J usage is TRBJ1-3; D is perhaps TRBD1 (5 bases). V was pared by 7 bases and J by 4 bases, with 14 bases between. The CDR3 consists of 14 residues. In germline, CDR1 is MNHEY, CDR2 SVGEGT. The CDR3 spells CASTGHFPGNTIYF. CDR3 nucleotides: TGTGCCAGCACCGGACATTTTCCCGGAAACACCATATATTTT.

There are many counts of this clonotype. This chain links TRBV9 with TRBJ1-6; D is unclear. This CDR3 contains 14 residues. Germline V gene lookup returns CDR1 SGDLS and CDR2 YYNGEE. Trimming took off 0 bases at V and 7 bases at J, with 8 bases between the two ends. CDR3 protein: CASSVGQFNSPLHF. CDR3 DNA: TGTGCCAGCAGCGTAGGACAATTCAATTCACCCCTCCACTTT.

The chain links TRBV5-1 to TRBJ2-5, with TRBD2 matching over 10 bases. Germline V gene sequence: CDR1 SGHRS, CDR2 YFSETQ. After removal of 6 bases from V and 5 bases from J, the junction contained 4 bases not matched to a gene. The CDR3 length is 13 residues. CDR3 DNA: TGCGCCAGCAACTTACTAGCGGGGGAGACCCAGTACTTC. Translated, it gives CASNLLAGETQYF. Variable domain in full (rest from reference TRBV5-1 and TRBJ2-5): KAGVTQTPRYLIKTRGQQVTLSCSPISGHRSVSWYQQTPGQGLQFLFEYFSETQRNKGNFPGRFSGRQFSNSRSEMNVSTLELGDSALYLCASNLLAGETQYFGPGTRLLVL.

This clonotype was observed a few times. This chain uses TRBV5-4 with TRBJ1-6; perhaps TRBD1 as D (6 bases). CDR3 length equals 15 residues. Germline V gene lookup returns CDR1 SGHNT and CDR2 YYREEE (reference sequence). The ends were cut back, 4 bases at V and 2 bases at J, with 10 bases in the middle. The CDR3 DNA follows: TGTGCCAGCAGCAGGGGACATGCCTATAATTCACCCCTCCACTTT. Translating gives CASSRGHAYNSPLHF.

This clonotype was counted ten times or more. CDR3 sequence: CASSPYPAGGRGNEQFF. CDR3 in DNA: TGCGCCAGCAGCCCTTACCCCGCAGGGGGCAGAGGGAATGAGCAGTTCTTC. The chain couples TRBV4-1 to TRBJ2-1; 8 bases are shared with TRBD1. Looked up from germline, CDR1 is MGHRA and CDR2 is YSYEKL. Trimming took 4 bases from V and 7 from J; bases not matched to a gene: 15. The CDR3 has 17 residues.

This clonotype occurred many times. The chain carries TRBV7-8 and TRBJ2-3, with 13 bases matching TRBD2. From germline, CDR1 is SGHVS and CDR2 FQNEAQ. The CDR3 spans 15 residues. With V trimmed by 1 base and J by 8 bases, 3 bases remained unmatched. This CDR3 reads CASSLGLAGGTTQYF. The CDR3 DNA is TGTGCCAGCAGCTTAGGACTAGCGGGGGGCACTACGCAGTATTTT.

This clonotype was detected many times. J is TRBJ1-1 and V is TRBV18; D gene ambiguous. Germline assignment: CDR1 KGHSH and CDR2 LQKENI. V was shortened by 4 bases and J by 4 bases, with 10 bases between the two germline ends. The CDR3 has 13 residues. Written as DNA, the CDR3 is TGTGCCAGCTCACAGGGAGAAGGCACTGAAGCTTTCTTT. Protein product: CASSQGEGTEAFF.

As regards this clonotype: Relative to the germline gene, one junction end is altered; a read error may explain this. The chain recombines TRBV20-1 with TRBJ2-3, with D tentatively TRBD1 (5 bases). Germline CDR1 reads DFQATT; CDR2 reads SNEGSKA (reference sequence). CDR3 size: 15 residues. The CDR3: CSAGDGAEGTDTQYF. CDR3 nucleotide sequence: TGCAGTGCTGGAGATGGGGCCGAAGGAACAGATACGCAGTATTTT.